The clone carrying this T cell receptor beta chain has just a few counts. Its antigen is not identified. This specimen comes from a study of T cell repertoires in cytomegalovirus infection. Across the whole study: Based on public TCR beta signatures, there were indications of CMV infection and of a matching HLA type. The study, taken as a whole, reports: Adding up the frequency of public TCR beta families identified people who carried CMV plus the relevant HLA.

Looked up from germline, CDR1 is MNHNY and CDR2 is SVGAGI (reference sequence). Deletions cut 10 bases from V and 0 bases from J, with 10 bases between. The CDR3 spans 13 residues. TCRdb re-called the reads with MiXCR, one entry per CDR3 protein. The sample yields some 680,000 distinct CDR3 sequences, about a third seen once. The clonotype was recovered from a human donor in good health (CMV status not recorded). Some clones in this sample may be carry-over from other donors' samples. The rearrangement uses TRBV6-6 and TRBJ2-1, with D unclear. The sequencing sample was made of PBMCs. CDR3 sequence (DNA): TGTGCCACCCAAGGGATCTCCTACAATGAGCAGTTCTTC. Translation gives CATQGISYNEQFF.